This is a list of T cell receptor beta chains from one sample in a study of blood T cell repertoires in COVID-19. Using immunoSEQ multiplex PCR, the repertoire was profiled, and TCRdb retains in-frame clones only, with some absent. The profile covers hundreds of thousands of clones, with approximately 88% appearing a single time and roughly an eighth taken by the ten largest. The sequenced sample consisted of peripheral blood. The receptors originated from a woman aged 50 to 65 with COVID-19, enrolled during active disease. Each CDR3 is given with its conserved first and last residue. Fields, in order: V gene, clone size, D gene, J gene, CDR3 protein, CDR3 DNA. The D gene is left open where the match is weak. Size tells how often a clone was seen (once, few, many) or the class of an expanded clone, and some rows leave it out.

V gene: TRBV12-3/TRBV12-4; clone size: few; D gene: NA; J gene: TRBJ1-1; CDR3 protein: CASSTGIPAFF; CDR3 DNA: TGTGCCAGCAGTACAGGGATCCCAGCTTTCTTT
V gene: TRBV5-1; clone size: NA; D gene: TRBD1; J gene: TRBJ2-2; CDR3 protein: CASSAIQGALAGELFF; CDR3 DNA: TGCGCCAGCAGCGCAATACAGGGGGCGCTAGCCGGGGAGCTGTTTTTT
V gene: TRBV30; clone size: NA; D gene: TRBD1; J gene: TRBJ2-3; CDR3 protein: CAWSPGQGLDTQYF; CDR3 DNA: TGTGCCTGGAGTCCGGGACAGGGGCTGGATACGCAGTATTTT
V gene: TRBV30; clone size: NA; D gene: NA; J gene: TRBJ1-6; CDR3 protein: CAWSRRARVSPLHF; CDR3 DNA: TGTGCCTGGAGTAGGAGGGCGCGTGTGTCACCCCTCCACTTT
V gene: TRBV6-5; clone size: NA; D gene: TRBD1; J gene: TRBJ1-5; CDR3 protein: CASSSIQRQGQPQHF; CDR3 DNA: TGTGCCAGCAGTTCGATCCAAAGACAGGGGCAGCCCCAGCATTTT
V gene: TRBV5-4; clone size: NA; D gene: NA; J gene: TRBJ2-1; CDR3 protein: CASSSPGVNEQFF; CDR3 DNA: TGTGCCAGCAGCTCCCCGGGGGTCAATGAGCAGTTCTTC
V gene: TRBV3-1/TRBV3-2; clone size: NA; D gene: NA; J gene: TRBJ2-3; CDR3 protein: CASSRGGSTDTQYF; CDR3 DNA: TGTGCCAGCAGCCGGGGGGGCAGCACAGATACGCAGTATTTT
V gene: TRBV9; clone size: NA; D gene: TRBD1; J gene: TRBJ2-7; CDR3 protein: CASSAPGTGGYEQYF; CDR3 DNA: TGTGCCAGCAGCGCGCCCGGGACAGGGGGCTACGAGCAGTACTTC
V gene: TRBV6-5; clone size: NA; D gene: NA; J gene: TRBJ1-1; CDR3 protein: CASSGQFNTEAFF; CDR3 DNA: TGTGCCAGCAGCGGACAGTTCAACACTGAAGCTTTCTTT
V gene: TRBV11-2; clone size: NA; D gene: NA; J gene: TRBJ2-6; CDR3 protein: CASSLSYSGANVLTF; CDR3 DNA: TGTGCCAGCAGCCTTTCTTACTCTGGGGCCAACGTCCTGACTTTC
V gene: TRBV19; clone size: NA; D gene: NA; J gene: TRBJ2-3; CDR3 protein: CASSIRRVGGTDTQYF; CDR3 DNA: TGTGCCAGTAGTATTCGGAGGGTGGGGGGCACAGATACGCAGTATTTT
V gene: TRBV9; clone size: NA; D gene: TRBD2; J gene: TRBJ2-7; CDR3 protein: CASSVSGASEQYF; CDR3 DNA: TGTGCCAGCAGCGTTAGCGGGGCTTCCGAGCAGTACTTC
V gene: TRBV5-1; clone size: NA; D gene: NA; J gene: TRBJ1-1; CDR3 protein: CASSFGDVRGNTEAFF; CDR3 DNA: TGCGCCAGCAGCTTTGGGGACGTCAGGGGTAACACTGAAGCTTTCTTT
V gene: TRBV25-1; clone size: NA; D gene: TRBD1; J gene: TRBJ2-2; CDR3 protein: CASRETGLGGELFF; CDR3 DNA: TGTGCCAGCAGAGAGACAGGGTTGGGCGGGGAGCTGTTTTTT
V gene: TRBV29-1; clone size: NA; D gene: NA; J gene: TRBJ1-1; CDR3 protein: CSVARGDTEAFF; CDR3 DNA: TGCAGCGTCGCTCGGGGGGACACTGAAGCTTTCTTT
V gene: TRBV30; clone size: NA; D gene: TRBD1; J gene: TRBJ1-5; CDR3 protein: CAWSSDRDQPQHF; CDR3 DNA: TGTGCCTGGAGTTCTGACAGGGATCAGCCCCAGCATTTT
V gene: TRBV3-1/TRBV3-2; clone size: NA; D gene: NA; J gene: TRBJ1-1; CDR3 protein: CASSLGGGTEAFF; CDR3 DNA: TGTGCCAGCAGCCTGGGGGGAGGAACTGAAGCTTTCTTT
V gene: TRBV9; clone size: NA; D gene: TRBD2; J gene: TRBJ2-7; CDR3 protein: CASSVTGGAYEQYF; CDR3 DNA: TGTGCCAGCAGCGTAACCGGGGGGGCCTACGAGCAGTACTTC
V gene: TRBV5-1; clone size: NA; D gene: NA; J gene: TRBJ2-2; CDR3 protein: CASSLGRGKGGELFF; CDR3 DNA: TGCGCCAGCAGCTTGGGCAGGGGTAAAGGCGGGGAGCTGTTTTTT
V gene: TRBV10-2; clone size: once; D gene: TRBD1; J gene: TRBJ1-3; CDR3 protein: CASEDRASGNTIYF; CDR3 DNA: TGCGCCAGCGAGGACAGGGCCTCTGGAAACACCATATATTTT
V gene: TRBV30; clone size: NA; D gene: TRBD1; J gene: TRBJ2-7; CDR3 protein: CAWSVGGTGEDEQYF; CDR3 DNA: TGTGCCTGGAGTGTAGGTGGGACAGGGGAAGACGAGCAGTACTTC
V gene: TRBV9; clone size: NA; D gene: TRBD2; J gene: TRBJ2-3; CDR3 protein: CASSALAGTSGGAGTQYF; CDR3 DNA: TGTGCCAGCAGCGCTTTAGCCGGGACTAGCGGGGGGGCGGGAACGCAGTATTTT
V gene: TRBV10-3; clone size: once; D gene: NA; J gene: TRBJ1-3; CDR3 protein: CAISAGFRAGNTIYF; CDR3 DNA: TGTGCCATCAGCGCAGGGTTTAGGGCCGGAAACACCATATATTTT
V gene: TRBV21-1; clone size: once; D gene: NA; J gene: TRBJ1-1; CDR3 protein: CASSKKGAGPNTEAFF; CDR3 DNA: TGTGCCAGCAGTAAAAAGGGGGCGGGTCCGAACACTGAAGCTTTCTTT
V gene: TRBV5-8; clone size: NA; D gene: NA; J gene: TRBJ1-4; CDR3 protein: CASSLEGRLFF; CDR3 DNA: TGTGCCAGCAGCTTGGAGGGGAGGCTGTTTTTT
V gene: TRBV12-3/TRBV12-4; clone size: few; D gene: NA; J gene: TRBJ1-1; CDR3 protein: CASSPQVNTEAFF; CDR3 DNA: TGTGCCAGCAGTCCCCAGGTGAACACTGAAGCTTTCTTT
V gene: TRBV11-2; clone size: NA; D gene: NA; J gene: TRBJ2-3; CDR3 protein: CASSLGAGLSTDTQYF; CDR3 DNA: TGTGCCAGCAGCTTAGGGGCAGGGTTAAGCACAGATACGCAGTATTTT
V gene: TRBV6-6; clone size: NA; D gene: TRBD1; J gene: TRBJ1-1; CDR3 protein: CASSSPDRGTEAFF; CDR3 DNA: TGTGCCAGCAGCTCCCCGGACAGGGGCACTGAAGCTTTCTTT
V gene: TRBV3-1/TRBV3-2; clone size: NA; D gene: NA; J gene: TRBJ1-3; CDR3 protein: CASSQRRGAGNTIYF; CDR3 DNA: TGTGCCAGCAGCCAGAGGAGGGGTGCAGGAAACACCATATATTTT
V gene: TRBV6-5; clone size: NA; D gene: NA; J gene: TRBJ2-7; CDR3 protein: CASSQQGGGYEQYF; CDR3 DNA: TGTGCCAGCAGTCAACAGGGCGGAGGCTACGAGCAGTACTTC
V gene: TRBV6-6; clone size: NA; D gene: NA; J gene: TRBJ1-6; CDR3 protein: CASGYRNSPLHF; CDR3 DNA: TGTGCCAGCGGATACAGGAATTCACCCCTCCACTTT
V gene: TRBV5-1; clone size: NA; D gene: NA; J gene: TRBJ1-1; CDR3 protein: CASRAVDTEAFF; CDR3 DNA: TGCGCCAGCAGGGCGGTAGACACTGAAGCTTTCTTT
V gene: TRBV7-2; clone size: NA; D gene: NA; J gene: TRBJ1-6; CDR3 protein: CASSPRGLTDSPLHF; CDR3 DNA: TGTGCCAGCAGCCCCCGAGGACTTACAGATTCACCCCTCCACTTT
V gene: TRBV6-5; clone size: NA; D gene: TRBD2; J gene: TRBJ2-1; CDR3 protein: CASSRGTSGGNEQFF; CDR3 DNA: TGTGCCAGCAGTCGCGGGACTAGCGGGGGGAATGAGCAGTTCTTC
V gene: TRBV27; clone size: NA; D gene: TRBD1; J gene: TRBJ1-5; CDR3 protein: CASSRTGRYQPQHF; CDR3 DNA: TGTGCCAGCAGCCGGACAGGGAGGTATCAGCCCCAGCATTTT
V gene: TRBV5-6; clone size: once; D gene: NA; J gene: TRBJ1-3; CDR3 protein: CASSLRLSPAGNTIYF; CDR3 DNA: TGTGCCAGCAGCCTTCGACTGTCTCCGGCTGGAAACACCATATATTTT
V gene: TRBV2; clone size: NA; D gene: NA; J gene: TRBJ1-5; CDR3 protein: CASSGLSSNQPQHF; CDR3 DNA: TGTGCCAGCAGTGGCTTGAGTAGTAATCAGCCCCAGCATTTT
V gene: TRBV3-1/TRBV3-2; clone size: NA; D gene: NA; J gene: TRBJ1-2; CDR3 protein: CASSLGFLYGYTF; CDR3 DNA: TGTGCCAGCAGCCTCGGGTTTCTCTATGGCTACACCTTC
V gene: TRBV11-3; clone size: NA; D gene: TRBD1; J gene: TRBJ1-6; CDR3 protein: CASSDYTDRGFSPLHF; CDR3 DNA: TGTGCCAGCAGCGACTACACGGACAGGGGTTTTTCACCCCTCCACTTT
V gene: TRBV7-3; clone size: NA; D gene: NA; J gene: TRBJ2-7; CDR3 protein: CASRDGRGYEQYF; CDR3 DNA: TGTGCCAGCAGGGACGGCAGGGGTTACGAGCAGTACTTC
V gene: TRBV5-1; clone size: NA; D gene: NA; J gene: TRBJ1-2; CDR3 protein: CASSQERVADGYTF; CDR3 DNA: TGCGCCAGCAGCCAGGAGAGGGTAGCGGACGGCTACACCTTC
V gene: TRBV6-5; clone size: NA; D gene: TRBD2; J gene: TRBJ2-3; CDR3 protein: CASSLLAGAGDTQYF; CDR3 DNA: TGTGCCAGCAGTCTACTAGCGGGGGCTGGGGATACGCAGTATTTT
V gene: TRBV30; clone size: NA; D gene: NA; J gene: TRBJ2-7; CDR3 protein: CAWGLEDSYEQYF; CDR3 DNA: TGTGCCTGGGGTCTGGAGGACTCCTACGAGCAGTACTTC
V gene: TRBV21-1; clone size: NA; D gene: NA; J gene: TRBJ2-7; CDR3 protein: CASSFHYRDSSPYEQYF; CDR3 DNA: TGTGCCAGCAGCTTTCATTACCGGGACAGCAGCCCCTACGAGCAGTACTTC
V gene: TRBV24-1; clone size: NA; D gene: NA; J gene: TRBJ1-5; CDR3 protein: CATSEGADQPQHF; CDR3 DNA: TGTGCCACCAGTGAGGGGGCAGATCAGCCCCAGCATTTT
V gene: TRBV4-2; clone size: NA; D gene: NA; J gene: TRBJ2-1; CDR3 protein: CASSQDPRGAVSYNEQFF; CDR3 DNA: TGTGCCAGCAGCCAAGACCCCCGGGGGGCGGTCTCCTACAATGAGCAGTTCTTC
V gene: TRBV5-1; clone size: NA; D gene: NA; J gene: TRBJ2-5; CDR3 protein: CASSQSGHSEETQYF; CDR3 DNA: TGCGCCAGCAGCCAGAGTGGACACTCAGAAGAGACCCAGTACTTC
V gene: TRBV11-3; clone size: NA; D gene: NA; J gene: TRBJ2-1; CDR3 protein: CASSLNSYNEQFF; CDR3 DNA: TGTGCCAGCAGCTTGAACAGCTACAATGAGCAGTTCTTC
V gene: TRBV12-3/TRBV12-4; clone size: once; D gene: NA; J gene: TRBJ2-7; CDR3 protein: CASSDGAPYEQYF; CDR3 DNA: TGTGCCAGCTCTGATGGGGCCCCCTACGAGCAGTACTTC
V gene: TRBV3-1/TRBV3-2; clone size: NA; D gene: TRBD2; J gene: TRBJ2-3; CDR3 protein: CASSQVGLAGYTQYF; CDR3 DNA: TGTGCCAGCAGCCAAGTCGGCCTAGCGGGGTATACGCAGTATTTT
V gene: TRBV13; clone size: few; D gene: TRBD2; J gene: TRBJ2-1; CDR3 protein: CASSPLTSGGADEQFF; CDR3 DNA: TGTGCCAGCAGCCCACTGACTAGCGGGGGGGCGGATGAGCAGTTCTTC
V gene: TRBV10-2; clone size: few; D gene: TRBD1; J gene: TRBJ2-6; CDR3 protein: CASSDPTGQAYSGANVLTF; CDR3 DNA: TGCGCCAGCAGTGATCCTACCGGACAGGCTTACTCTGGGGCCAACGTCCTGACTTTC